Listed here are 10 T cell receptor beta chains from one sample, sequenced in a study of shared clonotypes between healthy human individuals. Data came from immunoSEQ multiplex PCR; TCRdb stores just in-frame clones and leaves some out. Of roughly 700,000 clones listed, over 65% were seen once; the top ten hold over 1.5%. The sequenced material came from memory CD4+ T cells sorted from blood. Subset specified: CD45RA-negative fraction. All receptors derive from a woman in her thirties in good health.

This clone was found many times. J is TRBJ1-5 and V is TRBV15; D is undetermined. Germline V gene data show CDR1 as LNHNV and CDR2 as YYDKDF (reference sequence). V lost 8 bases and J lost 5, with 16 bases in between. This CDR3 contains 14 residues. The CDR3 DNA is TGTGCCACCGCCAAAGAGGTCCGTGATCAGCCCCAGCATTTT. Protein: CATAKEVRDQPQHF.

This clone has at least ten counts. In the same sample, other DNA sequences code for this CDR3. This chain uses TRBV5-1 with TRBJ2-1, with D possibly being TRBD2 (5 bases). This CDR3 has 15 residues. Germline CDR1 reads SGHRS; CDR2 reads YFSETQ. The V end lost 1 base, the J end lost 3 bases, and 11 bases lay between the germline ends. CDR3 coding DNA: TGCGCCAGCAGCTTGTCCAGCGGTGACTACAATGAGCAGTTCTTC. Amino acid sequence: CASSLSSGDYNEQFF. Full variable domain (outside the CDR3, taken from reference TRBV5-1 and TRBJ2-1): KAGVTQTPRYLIKTRGQQVTLSCSPISGHRSVSWYQQTPGQGLQFLFEYFSETQRNKGNFPGRFSGRQFSNSRSEMNVSTLELGDSALYLCASSLSSGDYNEQFFGPGTRLTVL.

The rearrangement joins TRBV6-6 to TRBJ2-1; D is ambiguous. V lost 6 bases to trimming and J lost 0 bases, with 9 bases between them. Germline V gene lookup returns CDR1 MNHNY and CDR2 SVGAGI (reference sequence). The CDR3 totals 14 residues. CDR3 sequence reads: CASSPKSSYNEQFF. CDR3 nucleotide sequence: TGTGCCAGCAGCCCAAAATCCTCCTACAATGAGCAGTTCTTC.

This chain joins TRBV5-6 and TRBJ2-5, with 8 bases matching TRBD2. V shed 3 bases and J 4 bases; nucleotides not matched to a gene: 17. The CDR3 runs 18 residues. Germline lookup yields CDR1 SGHDT and CDR2 YYEEEE. CDR3 region: CASSYKLGSGNTAETQYF. The CDR3 DNA sequence: TGTGCCAGCAGCTACAAATTGGGTAGCGGGAACACCGCAGAGACCCAGTACTTC.

The genes are TRBV4-1 and TRBJ2-3; 12 nucleotides match TRBD2. V lost 2 bases to trimming and J lost 4 bases; unmatched junction nucleotides: 4. The CDR3 runs to 16 residues. Germline values: CDR1 MGHRA, CDR2 YSYEKL. This CDR3 is CASSQQTSGSADTQYF. CDR3 sequence (DNA): TGCGCCAGCAGCCAACAGACTAGCGGGAGTGCAGATACGCAGTATTTT.

The chain has TRBV5-1 and TRBJ1-1, with 8 bases aligning to TRBD1. The length of the CDR3 is 17 residues. Germline values: CDR1 SGHRS, CDR2 YFSETQ. J gave up 0 bases and V 3 bases, and 10 bases lay outside the gene matches. CDR3 nucleotide sequence: TGCGCCAGCAGCTCCAGGTTGGGACAGGATGTGAACACTGAAGCTTTCTTT. Encoded protein: CASSSRLGQDVNTEAFF. The variable domain in full, completed from reference TRBV5-1 and TRBJ1-1, reads KAGVTQTPRYLIKTRGQQVTLSCSPISGHRSVSWYQQTPGQGLQFLFEYFSETQRNKGNFPGRFSGRQFSNSRSEMNVSTLELGDSALYLCASSSRLGQDVNTEAFFGQGTRLTVV.

As for this clone: The same CDR3 can be traced to other DNA sequences in this sample. V is TRBV5-1 and J is TRBJ2-7; the match to TRBD1 covers 12 bases. The CDR3 has 15 residues. V lost 0 bases, J lost 7 bases, and 5 bases stayed unmatched. Germline CDR1 SGHRS, CDR2 YFSETQ. The CDR3 here is CASSLEGTGGFEQYF. In DNA form, the CDR3 reads TGCGCCAGCAGCTTGGAGGGGACAGGGGGCTTTGAGCAGTACTTC.

V and J are TRBV28 and TRBJ2-5; D call uncertain. The V end was cut by 5 bases, the J end by 2 bases, with 15 bases between. The CDR3 contains 15 residues. Germline V gives CDR1 MDHEN, CDR2 SYDVKM. The chain's CDR3 is CASSPRMDEQETQYF. For the CDR3, the DNA is TGTGCCAGCAGTCCACGGATGGATGAGCAAGAGACCCAGTACTTC.

The chain combines TRBV9 with TRBJ2-3; no clear D gene. V was pared by 3 bases and J by 1 base, with 6 bases between. The CDR3 covers 13 residues. Germline V gives CDR1 SGDLS, CDR2 YYNGEE. CDR3 in DNA: TGTGCCAGCAGCGAGCTCGGCACAGATACGCAGTATTTT. Translation gives CASSELGTDTQYF.

V is TRBV30 and J is TRBJ2-7; 7 bases match TRBD1. CDR1 and CDR2 (germline): GTSNPN, SVGIG (reference sequence). The CDR3 extends over 14 amino acids. The V and J ends lost 3 bases and 5 bases, in that order; junction bases with no gene match: 10. The CDR3 region is CAWRTAGGRNEQYF. DNA of the CDR3: TGTGCCTGGAGAACGGCAGGGGGAAGAAACGAGCAGTACTTC.